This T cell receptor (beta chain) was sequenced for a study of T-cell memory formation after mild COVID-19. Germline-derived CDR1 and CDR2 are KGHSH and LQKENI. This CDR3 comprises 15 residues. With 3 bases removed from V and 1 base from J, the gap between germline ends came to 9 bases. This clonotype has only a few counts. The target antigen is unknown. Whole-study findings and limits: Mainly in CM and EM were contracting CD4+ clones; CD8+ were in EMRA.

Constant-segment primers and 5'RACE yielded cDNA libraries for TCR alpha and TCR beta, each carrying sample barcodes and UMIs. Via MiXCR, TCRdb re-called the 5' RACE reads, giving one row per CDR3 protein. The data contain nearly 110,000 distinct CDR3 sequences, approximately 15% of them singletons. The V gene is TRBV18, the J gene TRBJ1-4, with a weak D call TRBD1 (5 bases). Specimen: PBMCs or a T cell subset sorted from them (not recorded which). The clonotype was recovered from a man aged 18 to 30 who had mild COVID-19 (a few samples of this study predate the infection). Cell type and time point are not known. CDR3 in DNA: TGTGCCAGCTCACCCTCAGGGTTAACTAATGAAAAACTGTTTTTT. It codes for CASSPSGLTNEKLFF.